The 25 T cell receptor beta chains given below trace back to one sample, sequenced in a study of T-cell memory formation after mild COVID-19 (dated by TCRdb to the early 2020s). Library preparation used 5' RACE. Reads for this sample came from an Illumina NovaSeq 6000. In-frame beta chains were kept once TCRdb had trimmed the public reads at Q25 with fastp and called clones with MiXCR. One record per CDR3 amino acid sequence lists the most common genes and DNA. The sample table contains about 260,000 distinct CDR3 sequences; only one count was recorded for 16% of them. The ten top clones hold 20% to 25% of the sample. Sequencing was carried out using PBMCs or a T cell subset sorted from them (not recorded which). These receptor sequences come from a young man who had mild COVID-19 (a few samples of this study predate the infection). The sample titles of this study are shuffled in the database, so cell type and time point are left out; the donor was told from shared clones.

This clonotype occurred a few times. This rearrangement joins TRBV18 to TRBJ1-1; D is uncertain. V was trimmed by 3 bases and J by 3 bases, leaving 8 bases between them. Germline V lookup: CDR1 KGHSH, CDR2 LQKENI. The CDR3 runs to 13 residues. The CDR3 bases are TGTGCCAGCTCACCCCTTCAAGACACTGAAGCTTTCTTT. This codes for CASSPLQDTEAFF.

J is TRBJ2-3 and V is TRBV4-3, with D tentatively TRBD2 (5 bases). The CDR3 is made up of 15 amino acids. V lost 1 base, J lost 8 bases, and 16 bases lay in between. Per the germline V gene, CDR1 is LGHNA and CDR2 is YSLEER. The CDR3 protein is CASSQGTRLISTQYF. In DNA form, the CDR3 reads TGCGCCAGCAGCCAAGGGACTCGCTTAATTAGTACGCAGTATTTT.

The V call is TRBV6-1, the J call TRBJ2-7, with D uncertain. V lost 3 bases, J lost 2 bases, and 14 bases lay in between. This CDR3 spans 15 amino acids. In germline, CDR1 is MNHNS, CDR2 SASEGT. CDR3: CASSDPLSLTYEQYV. In nucleotides, the CDR3 is TGTGCCAGCAGTGATCCCCTTTCGTTGACCTACGAGCAGTACGTC.

This clonotype was recorded a few times. This chain links TRBV5-1 with TRBJ1-1; D is uncertain. Germline CDR1 and CDR2: SGHRS and YFSETQ. The CDR3 length is 13 residues. V lost 3 bases and J lost 3, with 9 bases in between. The CDR3 DNA sequence: TGCGCCAGCAGCTGGCAAGAGGACACTGAAGCTTTCTTT. It is translated as CASSWQEDTEAFF.

The CDR3 DNA reads as TGTGCCTGGAGTTCTGGCGGGGCTGAGTTCTTC. As protein: CAWSSGGAEFF. The chain employs TRBV30 and TRBJ2-1; D might be TRBD2 (6 bases). The CDR3 sequence is 11 residues long. V shed 2 bases and J shed 14 bases, with 13 bases lying between them. Germline CDR1 reads GTSNPN; CDR2 reads SVGIG (reference sequence).

CDR3 residues: CASSLGDRGYNEQFF. The CDR3 DNA is TGTGCCAGCAGCTTAGGCGACAGGGGATACAATGAGCAGTTCTTC. The V call is TRBV11-2, the J call TRBJ2-1; 8 nucleotides line up with TRBD1. The CDR3 contains 15 residues. Germline assignment: CDR1 SGHAT and CDR2 FQNNGV. V lost 1 base, J lost 4 bases, and 3 bases stayed unmatched. The whole variable domain, filled in from reference TRBV11-2 and TRBJ2-1, reads EAGVAQSPRYKIIEKRQSVAFWCNPISGHATLYWYQQILGQGPKLLIQFQNNGVVDDSQLPKDRFSAERLKGVDSTLKIQPAKLEDSAVYLCASSLGDRGYNEQFFGPGTRLTVL.

The chain employs TRBV9 and TRBJ2-5; D is possibly TRBD1 or TRBD2 (5 bases each). Germline lookup yields CDR1 SGDLS and CDR2 YYNGEE. Trimming stripped 2 bases from V and 4 bases from J, with 9 bases between. There are 13 residues in the CDR3. The CDR3 bases are TGTGCCAGCAGCGTGAGGGACGGAGAGACCCAGTACTTC. Translated: CASSVRDGETQYF.

A few counts support this clonotype. The chain recombines TRBV5-1 with TRBJ2-7, with a possible D match to TRBD1 (5 bases). The V end lost 4 bases, the J end lost 3 bases, and 14 bases lay between the germline ends. Germline-derived CDR1 and CDR2 are SGHRS and YFSETQ. The CDR3 consists of 14 residues. The CDR3 sequence: CASSTTRQYYEQYV. The DNA of the CDR3 is TGCGCCAGCAGCACGACAAGACAGTACTACGAGCAGTACGTC.

The rearrangement links TRBV6-2 or TRBV6-3 to TRBJ1-2; D not certain. The V end was cut by 5 bases, the J end by 7 bases, with 11 bases between. CDR1 MNHEY and CDR2 SVGEGT come from the germline V gene. The CDR3 extends over 12 amino acids. The CDR3 region is CASSPVFGGYTF. CDR3 DNA sequence: TGTGCCAGCAGTCCGGTTTTCGGTGGCTACACCTTC.

This rearrangement joins TRBV4-1 to TRBJ2-3; 9 bases map to TRBD1. The V segment lost 3 bases and the J segment 6 bases; nucleotides outside the gene matches: 4. CDR3 length equals 14 residues. CDR1 MGHRA and CDR2 YSYEKL come from the germline V gene. The CDR3 loop is CASSQIGQGDTQYF. In DNA, the CDR3 is TGCGCCAGCAGCCAGATAGGACAGGGGGATACGCAGTATTTT.

This clonotype showed up many times. The chain combines TRBV29-1 with TRBJ2-3; a possible D gene is TRBD2 (5 bases). Germline loops: CDR1 SQVTM, CDR2 ANQGSEA. V was trimmed by 3 bases and J by 4 bases, leaving 8 bases between them. The CDR3 sequence is 12 residues long. The CDR3 reads CSVDRGADTQYF. The CDR3 DNA reads TGCAGCGTTGACCGGGGAGCAGATACGCAGTATTTT.

A few counts support this clonotype. The CDR3 spells CSVEQTEPYGYTF. The DNA for the CDR3 is TGCAGCGTTGAACAGACAGAGCCCTATGGCTACACCTTC. This chain uses TRBV29-1 with TRBJ1-2; D perhaps matches TRBD1 (5 bases). This CDR3 region has 13 residues. Per the germline V gene, CDR1 is SQVTM and CDR2 is ANQGSEA. Trimming removed 2 bases from V and 4 bases from J, with 11 bases in between.

The CDR3 spells CASTQTGEETQYF. The CDR3 DNA is TGCGCCAGCACCCAGACGGGGGAAGAGACCCAGTACTTC. The chain recombines TRBV5-1 with TRBJ2-5; D may be TRBD2 (6 bases). This CDR3 spans 13 amino acids. V was trimmed by 6 bases and J by 3 bases, leaving 12 bases between them. The germline CDR1 and CDR2 sequences are SGHRS and YFSETQ.

This sequence joins TRBV20-1 and TRBJ2-5; D is uncertain. CDR1 DFQATT and CDR2 SNEGSKA come from the germline V gene (reference sequence). The CDR3 is made up of 12 amino acids. With 3 bases removed from V and 0 bases from J, the gap between germline ends came to 5 bases. The CDR3 region is CSASLYQETQYF. The CDR3 nucleotides are TGCAGTGCTAGCCTGTACCAAGAGACCCAGTACTTC.

The sample holds a few counts of this clonotype. The genes are TRBV7-9 and TRBJ1-2; weak D call: TRBD1 (6 bases). The CDR3 totals 15 residues. The germline CDR1 and CDR2 sequences are SEHNR and FQNEAQ (reference sequence). Trimming took 2 bases from V and 6 from J, leaving 16 bases between them. The CDR3 nucleotides are TGTGCCAGCAGCTTATTGGGGGGGCGTCGGGATGGCTACACCTTC. Protein: CASSLLGGRRDGYTF. Complete variable domain (other parts from reference TRBV7-9 and TRBJ1-2): DTGVSQNPRHKITKRGQNVTFRCDPISEHNRLYWYRQTLGQGPEFLTYFQNEAQLEKSRLLSDRFSAERPKGSFSTLEIQRTEQGDSAMYLCASSLLGGRRDGYTFGSGTRLTVV.

This clonotype appeared many times. V gene TRBV5-1 combines with J gene TRBJ2-2, with unresolved D. The CDR3 consists of 13 residues. V was shortened by 4 bases and J by 2 bases, with 6 bases between the two germline ends. Germline V CDR1 and CDR2: SGHRS, YFSETQ. The CDR3, as DNA: TGCGCCAGCAGCCCACCTAACACCGGGGAGCTGTTTTTT. This sequence encodes CASSPPNTGELFF.

The chain combines TRBV7-2 with TRBJ2-3; TRBD2 agrees at 7 bases. V dropped 3 bases and J dropped 6; count of bases not matched to a gene: 6. The CDR3 totals 14 residues. Germline V gene lookup returns CDR1 SGHTA and CDR2 FQGNSA. CDR3 DNA: TGTGCCAGCAGCTTTTTGGGGGGGAGGGATACGCAGTATTTT. Its protein product is CASSFLGGRDTQYF.

This clonotype occurred a few times. The chain is built from TRBV20-1 and TRBJ2-1; 7 bases are a match to TRBD2. This CDR3 region has 15 residues. The germline gives CDR1 DFQATT, CDR2 SNEGSKA (reference sequence). The J segment lost 5 bases and the V segment lost 0 bases, leaving 7 bases of the junction unmatched. CDR3 nucleotides: TGCAGTGCTAGAGATGCTGGCGGGGGTCACAATGAGCAGTTCTTC. As protein: CSARDAGGGHNEQFF.

This clonotype has a handful of counts. The chain carries TRBV29-1 and TRBJ1-3; D gene uncertain. Germline V CDR1 and CDR2: SQVTM, ANQGSEA. This CDR3 is built from 13 residues. V was clipped by 8 bases and J by 0 bases, with 11 bases between them. The CDR3 DNA reads as TGCAGCTCTCAGGAAACCTCTGGAAACACCATATATTTT. Protein product: CSSQETSGNTIYF.

V usage is TRBV9 and J usage is TRBJ2-1, with 11 bases matching TRBD2. The J segment lost 3 bases and the V segment lost 0 bases, leaving 8 bases of the junction unmatched. This CDR3 is built from 18 residues. Per the germline V gene, CDR1 is SGDLS and CDR2 is YYNGEE. The CDR3 protein is CASSVDPLAGVFYNEQFF. For the CDR3, the DNA is TGTGCCAGCAGCGTAGACCCACTAGCGGGGGTCTTCTACAATGAGCAGTTCTTC.

This clonotype has only a few counts. The rearrangement uses TRBV2 and TRBJ2-7; D may be TRBD2 (6 bases). The germline V gene encodes CDR1 SNHLY and CDR2 FYNNEI. Trimming took 10 bases from V and 0 from J, leaving 16 bases between them. The CDR3 contains 14 residues. The DNA of the CDR3 is TGTGCCACCCCTCGCGGGACGGACTCCTACGAGCAGTACTTC. Translated: CATPRGTDSYEQYF. Looking up the rest from reference TRBV2 and TRBJ2-7 gives the full variable domain: EPEVTQTPSHQVTQMGQEVILRCVPISNHLYFYWYRQILGQKVEFLVSFYNNEISEKSEIFDDQFSVERPDGSNFTLKIRSTKLEDSAMYFCATPRGTDSYEQYFGPGTRLTVT.

The rearrangement joins TRBV7-2 to TRBJ1-2, with D possibly matching TRBD1 (5 bases). Trimming cost V 7 bases and J 7 bases, with 16 bases left between them. The CDR3 sequence is 13 residues long. Germline CDR1 and CDR2: SGHTA and FQGNSA. CDR3 loop: CASTARGIGGYTF. For the CDR3, the DNA is TGTGCCAGCACCGCTCGGGGGATTGGTGGCTACACCTTC.

Only a few counts were recorded for this clonotype. V and J are TRBV6-4 and TRBJ2-2; D is ambiguous. Germline V lookup: CDR1 MRHNA, CDR2 SNTAGT. V lost 2 bases and J lost 3, with 13 bases in between. This CDR3 contains 16 residues. The CDR3 is CASSDPISMYTGELFF. In DNA form, the CDR3 reads TGTGCCAGCAGTGACCCAATTTCGATGTACACCGGGGAGCTGTTTTTT.

In this sample, this clonotype turned up a few times. V gene TRBV20-1 combines with J gene TRBJ1-2, with TRBD1 matching 9 bases. Germline CDR1 is DFQATT and CDR2 is SNEGSKA (reference sequence). V was pared by 5 bases and J by 2 bases, with 3 bases of the junction left unmatched. This CDR3 is built from 13 residues. The CDR3 protein is CSASDRGNYGYTF. As DNA, the CDR3 is TGCAGTGCTTCCGACAGGGGGAACTATGGCTACACCTTC.

There are a few counts of this clonotype. The V call is TRBV9, the J call TRBJ2-3; 13 nucleotides match TRBD2. V was clipped by 2 bases and J by 2 bases; unmatched bases: 5. CDR3 size: 17 residues. Germline values: CDR1 SGDLS, CDR2 YYNGEE. The CDR3 reads CASSVGTSGALTDTQYF. CDR3 DNA: TGTGCCAGCAGCGTGGGGACTAGCGGGGCCCTCACAGATACGCAGTATTTT.